Listed below are T cell receptor beta chains from one sample, sequenced in a study of beta chain features in type 1 diabetes. Sequencing used immunoSEQ multiplex PCR; TCRdb keeps in-frame clones, though not all of them. This table has 110,000 to 150,000 clones, roughly 9.3% appearing once. The sequencing input was central memory CD4+ T cells from blood. The receptors come from a woman aged 35 to 49 in good health. Both conserved end residues are part of each CDR3. Each record gives: clone size, J gene, D gene, V gene, CDR3 protein, CDR3 DNA. A D gene is named only where the DNA matches it firmly. Not all rows give a size; the values are once, few, many and, for expanded clones, a class.

size: few
J: TRBJ2-3
D: TRBD1
V: TRBV4-3
CDR3: CASSARDRGKDTQYF
DNA: TGCGCCAGCAGCGCCCGGGACAGGGGTAAAGATACGCAGTATTTT

size: many
J: TRBJ2-1
D: TRBD1
V: TRBV11-2
CDR3: CASSSPQGAAMGEQFF
DNA: TGTGCCAGCAGCTCTCCCCAGGGGGCTGCGATGGGTGAGCAGTTCTTC

size: few
J: TRBJ1-2
D: TRBD1
V: TRBV11-2
CDR3: CASSPRTGERYGYTF
DNA: TGTGCCAGCAGCCCTCGGACAGGGGAGCGCTATGGCTACACCTTC

size: few
J: TRBJ2-6
D: .
V: TRBV5-8
CDR3: CASRSRASGANVLTF
DNA: TGTGCCAGCAGGTCGAGGGCCTCTGGGGCCAACGTCCTGACTTTC

size: .
J: TRBJ1-2
D: TRBD1
V: TRBV4-2
CDR3: CASRRNDRDRDYGYTF
DNA: TGTGCCAGCAGACGTAACGACCGGGACAGGGACTATGGCTACACCTTC

size: .
J: TRBJ2-1
D: .
V: TRBV5-1
CDR3: CASSLQGLNEQFF
DNA: TGCGCCAGCAGCTTGCAGGGTCTCAATGAGCAGTTCTTC

size: .
J: TRBJ1-1
D: TRBD1
V: TRBV15
CDR3: CATSPRTGTNTEAFF
DNA: TGTGCCACCAGCCCCAGGACAGGGACGAACACTGAAGCTTTCTTT

size: .
J: TRBJ2-3
D: TRBD2
V: TRBV4-1
CDR3: CASSRGAGGLTDTQYF
DNA: TGCGCCAGCAGCCGGGGGGCGGGGGGTCTCACAGATACGCAGTATTTT

size: few
J: TRBJ1-2
D: .
V: TRBV18
CDR3: CASSPAGSNYGYTF
DNA: TGTGCCAGCTCACCAGCGGGTTCGAACTATGGCTACACCTTC

size: .
J: TRBJ2-2
D: .
V: TRBV13
CDR3: CASTPLRGTGELFF
DNA: TGTGCCAGTACGCCACTTAGGGGGACCGGGGAGCTGTTTTTT

size: few
J: TRBJ2-3
D: TRBD2
V: TRBV2
CDR3: CASLGLANTDTQYF
DNA: TGTGCCAGCTTGGGACTAGCGAACACAGATACGCAGTATTTT

size: .
J: TRBJ2-5
D: TRBD2
V: TRBV7-2
CDR3: CASSQTSGGEPETQYF
DNA: TGTGCCAGCAGCCAGACTAGCGGGGGAGAGCCGGAGACCCAGTACTTC

size: few
J: TRBJ1-2
D: .
V: TRBV9
CDR3: CASSVDPTMAGYTF
DNA: TGTGCCAGCAGCGTAGATCCGACTATGGCTGGCTACACCTTC

size: few
J: TRBJ2-2
D: TRBD1
V: TRBV5-1
CDR3: CASSSAGQGSANTGELFF
DNA: TGCGCCAGCAGCTCAGCCGGACAGGGATCGGCGAACACCGGGGAGCTGTTTTTT

size: .
J: TRBJ2-7
D: .
V: TRBV6-1
CDR3: CASSSSTYEQYF
DNA: TGTGCCAGCAGTTCTAGTACCTACGAGCAGTACTTC

size: few
J: TRBJ1-1
D: TRBD1
V: TRBV9
CDR3: CASSVGRGHTEAFF
DNA: TGTGCCAGCAGCGTGGGCAGGGGGCACACTGAAGCTTTCTTT

size: .
J: TRBJ2-3
D: TRBD1
V: TRBV7-2
CDR3: CASSLARPGTGGTDTQYF
DNA: TGTGCCAGCAGCTTAGCCCGGCCAGGGACAGGGGGAACAGATACGCAGTATTTT

size: few
J: TRBJ2-5
D: TRBD2
V: TRBV5-6
CDR3: CASSLPGGETQYF
DNA: TGTGCCAGCAGCTTGCCGGGAGGAGAGACCCAGTACTTC

size: few
J: TRBJ2-5
D: .
V: TRBV7-2
CDR3: CASGGTQETQYF
DNA: TGTGCCAGCGGGGGGACCCAAGAGACCCAGTACTTC

size: .
J: TRBJ2-7
D: TRBD2
V: TRBV5-4
CDR3: CASSPRSGEGRSREQYF
DNA: TGTGCCAGCAGCCCACGCTCCGGGGAGGGTCGATCGCGGGAGCAGTACTTC

size: .
J: TRBJ2-3
D: TRBD2
V: TRBV7-7
CDR3: CASSSGLAGGTDTQYF
DNA: TGTGCTAGCAGCTCGGGACTAGCGGGGGGAACAGATACGCAGTATTTT

size: few
J: TRBJ1-1
D: TRBD1
V: TRBV29-1
CDR3: CSVEGTGGGNTEAFF
DNA: TGCAGCGTTGAGGGAACAGGGGGCGGAAACACTGAAGCTTTCTTT

size: few
J: TRBJ2-1
D: .
V: TRBV7-9
CDR3: CASSYLGDEQFF
DNA: TGTGCCAGCAGCTACCTAGGGGATGAGCAGTTCTTC

size: .
J: TRBJ2-3
D: .
V: TRBV1
CDR3: CTSSLARADRTDTQYF
DNA: TGCACCAGCAGCCTCGCCCGAGCGGACCGCACAGATACGCAGTATTTT

size: few
J: TRBJ1-2
D: TRBD1
V: TRBV2
CDR3: CASSAGQGLYGYTF
DNA: TGTGCCAGCAGTGCGGGACAGGGCCTCTATGGCTACACCTTC

size: .
J: TRBJ1-5
D: .
V: TRBV7-9
CDR3: CASSRVEGNQPQHF
DNA: TGTGCCAGCAGCCGGGTGGAGGGTAATCAGCCCCAGCATTTT

size: few
J: TRBJ2-2
D: .
V: TRBV4-2
CDR3: CASSLQGPGELFF
DNA: TGTGCCAGCAGCCTCCAGGGTCCCGGGGAGCTGTTTTTT

size: .
J: TRBJ2-1
D: TRBD2
V: TRBV7-7
CDR3: CASSLAGGSNEQFF
DNA: TGTGCCAGCAGCTTAGCGGGGGGGAGCAATGAGCAGTTCTTC

size: few
J: TRBJ2-3
D: TRBD2
V: TRBV7-2
CDR3: CASSQPGLADTQYF
DNA: TGTGCCAGCAGCCAACCGGGACTAGCAGATACGCAGTATTTT

size: few
J: TRBJ2-6
D: .
V: TRBV2
CDR3: CASTLKSSGANVLTF
DNA: TGTGCCAGCACCTTGAAGAGCTCTGGGGCCAACGTCCTGACTTTC

size: few
J: TRBJ2-1
D: TRBD2
V: TRBV6-5
CDR3: CASSPRGTSNEQFF
DNA: TGTGCCAGCAGCCCCCGCGGGACTAGCAATGAGCAGTTCTTC

size: .
J: TRBJ1-2
D: TRBD1
V: TRBV10-3
CDR3: CAISESTDRGWPIYGYTF
DNA: TGTGCCATCAGTGAGTCGACGGACAGGGGTTGGCCTATTTATGGCTACACCTTC

size: few
J: TRBJ2-7
D: .
V: TRBV18
CDR3: CASSPPRGGEGEQYF
DNA: TGTGCCAGCTCACCCCCCCGGGGCGGGGAAGGAGAGCAGTACTTC

size: .
J: TRBJ2-2
D: .
V: TRBV5-4
CDR3: CASSSLVVGDTGELFF
DNA: TGTGCCAGCAGCTCGCTAGTCGTAGGGGACACCGGGGAGCTGTTTTTT

size: .
J: TRBJ2-3
D: TRBD2
V: TRBV7-2
CDR3: CASSLRATAGPTDTQYF
DNA: TGTGCCAGCAGCTTAAGGGCCACAGCGGGGCCCACAGATACGCAGTATTTT

size: many
J: TRBJ2-7
D: TRBD1
V: TRBV19
CDR3: CASVPGQSPYEQYF
DNA: TGTGCCAGTGTTCCGGGACAGTCACCTTACGAGCAGTACTTC

size: few
J: TRBJ2-7
D: .
V: TRBV7-2
CDR3: CASSLGGGNDEQYF
DNA: TGTGCCAGCAGCTTAGGTGGGGGCAACGACGAGCAGTACTTC

size: .
J: TRBJ1-6
D: TRBD1
V: TRBV27
CDR3: CASRPPGQGRSPLHF
DNA: TGTGCCAGCAGACCTCCCGGACAGGGAAGGTCACCCCTCCACTTT

size: few
J: TRBJ2-1
D: TRBD2
V: TRBV6-1
CDR3: CASSHGGNEQFF
DNA: TGTGCCAGCAGTCACGGGGGGAATGAGCAGTTCTTC

size: .
J: TRBJ1-1
D: .
V: TRBV5-1
CDR3: CASSSAPSGDTEAFF
DNA: TGCGCCAGCAGCTCCGCCCCCTCAGGGGACACTGAAGCTTTCTTT

size: few
J: TRBJ2-1
D: TRBD2
V: TRBV6-5
CDR3: CASRNSGGTYNEQFF
DNA: TGTGCCAGCAGGAACAGCGGGGGAACCTACAATGAGCAGTTCTTC

size: .
J: TRBJ1-6
D: .
V: TRBV6-4
CDR3: CASSAIGGEGSPLHF
DNA: TGTGCCAGCAGTGCTATCGGAGGGGAAGGGTCACCCCTCCACTTT

size: few
J: TRBJ2-5
D: .
V: TRBV4-1
CDR3: CASSQERRNQETQYF
DNA: TGCGCCAGCAGCCAAGAAAGGCGGAACCAAGAGACCCAGTACTTC

size: .
J: TRBJ1-5
D: .
V: TRBV4-3
CDR3: CASSPTHGATSYQPQHF
DNA: TGCGCCAGCAGCCCTACCCACGGCGCGACAAGCTATCAGCCCCAGCATTTT

size: few
J: TRBJ2-5
D: TRBD2
V: TRBV5-1
CDR3: CASSLVRGSGSLRETQYF
DNA: TGCGCCAGCAGCTTGGTGCGGGGTAGCGGGAGCCTGCGAGAGACCCAGTACTTC

size: .
J: TRBJ2-6
D: .
V: TRBV7-2
CDR3: CASSLAFLRGSGANVLTF
DNA: TGTGCCAGCAGCTTAGCTTTCTTGCGGGGATCTGGGGCCAACGTCCTGACTTTC

size: few
J: TRBJ1-4
D: .
V: TRBV7-2
CDR3: CASSVDSATNEKLFF
DNA: TGTGCCAGCAGCGTAGACAGTGCAACTAATGAAAAACTGTTTTTT

size: .
J: TRBJ2-2
D: .
V: TRBV7-2
CDR3: CASSLVSGIDTGELFF
DNA: TGTGCCAGCAGCTTAGTATCAGGGATTGACACCGGGGAGCTGTTTTTT

size: .
J: TRBJ2-1
D: TRBD1
V: TRBV5-1
CDR3: CASSWTGVSSYNEQFF
DNA: TGCGCCAGCAGCTGGACAGGGGTAAGCTCCTACAATGAGCAGTTCTTC

size: few
J: TRBJ2-1
D: .
V: TRBV19
CDR3: CASSTLTVSYNEQFF
DNA: TGTGCCAGTAGCACTCTAACAGTATCCTACAATGAGCAGTTCTTC

size: .
J: TRBJ1-6
D: .
V: TRBV2
CDR3: CASSGTGYNSPLHF
DNA: TGTGCCAGCAGTGGAACAGGGTATAATTCACCCCTCCACTTT

size: .
J: TRBJ2-5
D: .
V: TRBV2
CDR3: CASSEGQGSETQYF
DNA: TGTGCCAGCAGTGAGGGTCAGGGGTCGGAGACCCAGTACTTC